These 11 T cell receptor beta chains were sequenced from one sample in a study of OX40 agonist ivuxolimab in advanced cancers. Profiled with immunoSEQ multiplex PCR; TCRdb holds only in-frame clones, not every one. Of approximately 69,000 clones listed, about 86% are singletons. The specimen was CD4+ or CD8+ T cells sorted from blood, collected in a trial of the OX40 agonist ivuxolimab. These receptor sequences come from an adult with an advanced solid tumor such as melanoma, head and neck, liver or kidney cancer.

The V call is TRBV7-2, the J call TRBJ2-5; 8 nucleotides match TRBD2. The DNA end is more similar to TRBJ2-7, so the J call may be wrong. This CDR3 comprises 15 residues. Germline V gene data show CDR1 as SGHTA and CDR2 as FQGNSA. The chain's CDR3 is CASRIGGGHSYEQYF. CDR3 nucleotide sequence: TGTGCCAGCAGAATCGGGGGGGGCCACTCCTACGAGCAGTACTTC.

The V and J genes are TRBV7-2 and TRBJ2-2; D not resolved. The CDR3 length is 12 residues. Germline assignment: CDR1 SGHTA and CDR2 FQGNSA. Between the trimmed V and J ends, which lost 5 bases and 8 bases, there was a span of 9 bases. The CDR3 reads CASSLKFGELFF. The CDR3 coding sequence is TGTGCCAGCAGCCTTAAGTTTGGGGAGCTGTTTTTT.

This clone was recorded once. The chain joins TRBV11-2 to TRBJ2-4; 13 bases agree with TRBD2. Germline V gene data show CDR1 as SGHAT and CDR2 as FQNNGV. The CDR3 contains 15 residues. V trimming: 7 bases; J trimming: 6 bases; junction bases outside the gene matches: 6. Here the CDR3 reads CASTQTSGGLNIQYF. For the CDR3, the DNA is TGTGCCAGCACCCAGACTAGCGGGGGGCTAAACATTCAGTACTTC.

V usage is TRBV27 and J usage is TRBJ1-1; no reliable D call. The V gene's germline CDR1 is MNHEY and CDR2 SMNVEV (reference sequence). The CDR3 is 14 amino acids. V was trimmed by 2 bases and J by 5 bases, leaving 12 bases between them. DNA of the CDR3: TGTGCCAGCAGTTTAGGGCGGGTGAGGACTGAAGCTTTCTTT. As protein: CASSLGRVRTEAFF.

V is TRBV7-2 and J is TRBJ2-1; D unclear. Between the trimmed V and J ends, which lost 1 base and 6 bases, there was a span of 13 bases. The CDR3 contains 15 residues. Germline CDR1 and CDR2: SGHTA and FQGNSA. CDR3 amino acids: CASSLGGASINEQFF. CDR3 DNA sequence: TGTGCCAGCAGCTTAGGCGGAGCTTCGATCAATGAGCAGTTCTTC.

The chain joins TRBV29-1 to TRBJ1-2; 8 positions match TRBD1. The V gene's germline CDR1 is SQVTM and CDR2 ANQGSEA. V shed 7 bases and J 6 bases; nucleotides not matched to a gene: 10. CDR3 size: 13 residues. The CDR3 bases are TGCAGCGCCACGGGGACAGGAATTAATGGCTACACCTTC. As protein: CSATGTGINGYTF.

This chain joins TRBV7-3 and TRBJ2-1, with D tentatively TRBD2 (6 bases). The germline gives CDR1 SGHTA, CDR2 FQGTGA. This CDR3 has 12 amino acids. Trimming pared 5 bases from V and 13 bases from J, leaving 15 bases between. CDR3: CASSLSGGEQFF. DNA of the CDR3: TGTGCCAGCAGCCTTAGCGGAGGTGAACAGTTCTTC.

This sequence joins TRBV9 and TRBJ2-5; 7 positions agree with TRBD2. The germline CDR1 and CDR2 sequences are SGDLS and YYNGEE. The CDR3 contains 18 residues. J was trimmed by 2 bases and V by 3 bases; bases with no gene match: 16. CDR3 amino acids: CASSAGGGGALLQETQYF. In DNA form, the CDR3 reads TGTGCCAGCAGCGCGGGAGGCGGAGGGGCCCTTCTACAAGAGACCCAGTACTTC.

The V gene is TRBV30, the J gene TRBJ2-7; 7 bases agree with TRBD2. V shed 5 bases and J 3 bases; nucleotides not matched to a gene: 13. The CDR3 totals 15 residues. Germline CDR1 and CDR2: GTSNPN and SVGIG (reference sequence). CDR3 sequence reads: CAWGRVRLWNYEQYF. The CDR3 DNA sequence: TGTGCCTGGGGGAGGGTCAGACTATGGAACTACGAGCAGTACTTC. The full variable domain, rest sourced from reference TRBV30 and TRBJ2-7, is SQTIHQWPATLVQPVGSPLSLECTVEGTSNPNLYWYRQAAGRGLQLLFYSVGIGQISSEVPQNLSASRPQDRQFILSSKKLLLSDSGFYLCAWGRVRLWNYEQYFGPGTRLTVT.

The V and J genes are TRBV30 and TRBJ2-1, with 11 nucleotides matching TRBD2. The length of the CDR3 is 16 residues. Germline CDR1 is GTSNPN and CDR2 is SVGIG (reference sequence). The ends lost 3 bases at V and 8 bases at J; junction bases unmatched: 12. In DNA, the CDR3 is TGTGCCTGGAGGGCTCGACTAGCGGGGCAGATCGATGAGCAGTTCTTC. Translated, it gives CAWRARLAGQIDEQFF.

In its sample, this clone was seen once. J is TRBJ2-1 and V is TRBV10-1, with D tentatively TRBD1 or TRBD2 (6 bases each). Trimming took 4 bases from V and 4 from J, leaving 11 bases between them. Germline V lookup: CDR1 WNHNN, CDR2 SYGVQD (reference sequence). This CDR3 contains 14 residues. This CDR3 is CASSAPGAYNEQFF. The CDR3 nucleotides are TGCGCCAGCAGTGCCCCGGGGGCTTACAATGAGCAGTTCTTC.